The 16 T cell receptor beta chains listed next were all sequenced from one sample in a study of regulatory T cells in long-lasting Graves disease. TCR beta libraries were built with iRepertoire HTBI primers and Arm-PCR of CDR3 regions. Each CDR3 protein is one row after TCRdb ran MiXCR on the multiplex PCR reads. The sample yields a few hundred thousand distinct CDR3 sequences, around a quarter seen once. Time point defined: persistent/refractory GD, antithyroid drugs over 5 years with positive TRAb. PBMC RNA was the source of the TCR library. This specimen consisted of peripheral blood mononuclear cells (PBMCs), obtained when the disease was refractory, from a patient treated with antithyroid drugs. The receptors shown here come from a female donor with Graves disease.

This clonotype was recorded at least ten times. The chain employs TRBV20-1 and TRBJ1-6; D is undetermined. This CDR3 comprises 14 residues. The V gene's germline CDR1 is DFQATT and CDR2 SNEGSKA (reference sequence). The germline V and J ends were trimmed by 3 bases and 6 bases, with 12 bases remaining between them. The CDR3: CSASHDAPNSPLHF. CDR3 bases: TGCAGTGCTAGTCACGACGCTCCTAATTCACCCCTCCACTTT.

This clonotype occurred a few times. The V gene is TRBV15, the J gene TRBJ2-5, with 8 bases identical to TRBD2. There are 13 residues in the CDR3. The germline CDR1 and CDR2 sequences are LNHNV and YYDKDF (reference sequence). J lost 7 bases, V lost 5 bases, and 6 bases had no gene match. The CDR3 DNA sequence: TGTGCCACCAGCGGGCGGGGGGCCGGGACCCAGTACTTC. As protein: CATSGRGAGTQYF. The variable domain in full, with the rest retrieved from reference TRBV15 and TRBJ2-5, is DAMVIQNPRYQVTQFGKPVTLSCSQTLNHNVMYWYQQKSSQAPKLLFHYYDKDFNNEADTPDNFQSRRPNTSFCFLDIRSPGLGDTAMYLCATSGRGAGTQYFGPGTRLLVL.

As concerns this clonotype: The junction departs from the called germline gene at one end, perhaps through a read error. The CDR3 DNA reads as TGCACCAGTAGCCCCTGGGGGACCTACGAGCAGTACTTC. As protein: CTSSPWGTYEQYF. The chain is built from TRBV19 and TRBJ2-7; D tentatively reads TRBD1 or TRBD2 (5 bases each). Germline assignment: CDR1 LNHDA and CDR2 SQIVND (reference sequence). The CDR3 runs to 13 residues.

This clonotype has a count of ten or more. The gene calls are TRBV2 and TRBJ1-5; unclear D gene. The CDR3 length is 13 residues. V was cut by 3 bases and J by 1 base, with 4 bases left in between. Germline CDR1 and CDR2: SNHLY and FYNNEI. CDR3: CASSDDSNQPQHF. CDR3 coding DNA: TGTGCCAGCAGTGATGACAGCAATCAGCCCCAGCATTTT.

DNA for the CDR3: TGTGCCAGCAGCCGAAGACCATCCTACGAGCAGTACTTC. It is translated as CASSRRPSYEQYF. The chain couples TRBV14 to TRBJ2-7; D is unresolved. Trimming took 4 bases from V and 1 from J, leaving 8 bases between them. Germline V gives CDR1 SGHDN, CDR2 FVKESK. The CDR3 has 13 residues.

V usage is TRBV20-1 and J usage is TRBJ2-7; 7 bases are a match to TRBD2. V was pared by 0 bases and J by 2 bases, with 1 base of the junction left unmatched. Germline V lookup: CDR1 DFQATT, CDR2 SNEGSKA (reference sequence). CDR3 length: 13 amino acids. CDR3 loop: CSAREREPYEQYF. In nucleotides, the CDR3 is TGCAGTGCTAGAGAGCGGGAGCCCTACGAGCAGTACTTC.

The chain uses TRBV29-1 and TRBJ2-5; 10 bases are a match to TRBD2. Germline V CDR1 and CDR2: SQVTM, ANQGSEA. V shed 4 bases and J 5 bases; nucleotides not matched to a gene: 7. The CDR3 is made up of 14 amino acids. CDR3 sequence reads: CSVGLAGARETQYF. The CDR3 DNA reads TGCAGCGTTGGACTAGCGGGTGCACGGGAGACCCAGTACTTC.

Ten or more counts support this clonotype. The chain employs TRBV15 and TRBJ2-4; the D gene is possibly TRBD1 (5 bases). From germline, CDR1 is LNHNV and CDR2 YYDKDF (reference sequence). This CDR3 spans 15 amino acids. The V gene lost 9 bases and the J gene lost 0 bases, with 15 bases spanning the gap. CDR3 protein: CATTDDRLAKNIQYF. The CDR3, as DNA: TGTGCCACGACCGATGACAGATTAGCCAAAAACATTCAGTACTTC.

Here the CDR3 DNA reads TGTGCCAGCAGTTACGCGGGTGGGAGTCAGCCCCAGCATTTT. Protein product: CASSYAGGSQPQHF. This chain links TRBV6-9 with TRBJ1-5; D remains unclear. The CDR3 loop spans 14 amino acids. V gave up 3 bases and J gave up 6 bases, with 12 bases separating them. Germline CDR1 reads MNHGY; CDR2 reads SVAAGI.

This clonotype came up a few times. The chain employs TRBV7-8 and TRBJ2-7; D gene ambiguous. The CDR3 extends over 15 amino acids. Germline V gene lookup returns CDR1 SGHVS and CDR2 FQNEAQ. Trimming stripped 1 base from V and 6 bases from J, with 16 bases between. Here the CDR3 DNA reads TGTGCCAGCAGCTTAGAACATGTGTGGTGGACCGAGCAGTACTTC. Translation: CASSLEHVWWTEQYF.

This clonotype was recorded a few times. V and J are TRBV20-1 and TRBJ2-7; D unresolved. Germline V CDR1 and CDR2: DFQATT, SNEGSKA (reference sequence). V gave up 3 bases and J gave up 12 bases, with 18 bases separating them. The CDR3 length is 12 residues. The CDR3 region is CSASGSRVLGYF. The DNA of the CDR3 is TGCAGTGCTAGCGGCTCCCGGGTACTTGGGTACTTC.

The V gene is TRBV11-1, the J gene TRBJ1-1, with TRBD1 matching 7 bases. The junction had 6 bases not matched to a gene; V was cut back by 5 bases and J by 0 bases. The CDR3 is 15 amino acids. CDR1 and CDR2 from the germline V gene are SGHAT and FQDESV (reference sequence). The CDR3 loop is CASSAPGQLNTEAFF. CDR3 coding DNA: TGTGCCAGCAGCGCACCGGGACAGCTGAACACTGAAGCTTTCTTT. Variable domain in full (rest from reference TRBV11-1 and TRBJ1-1): EAEVAQSPRYKITEKSQAVAFWCDPISGHATLYWYRQILGQGPELLVQFQDESVVDDSQLPKDRFSAERLKGVDSTLKIQPAELGDSAMYLCASSAPGQLNTEAFFGQGTRLTVV.

This clonotype was seen a handful of times. The chain joins TRBV6-5 to TRBJ2-4; D perhaps matches TRBD1 (5 bases). CDR3 length: 15 amino acids. Germline assignment: CDR1 MNHEY and CDR2 SVGAGI. The V gene lost 2 bases and the J gene lost 3 bases, with 11 bases spanning the gap. The CDR3 DNA follows: TGTGCCAGCAGTTACCCCAGGGAAGTCAAAAACATTCAGTACTTC. Translating it yields CASSYPREVKNIQYF.

The V call is TRBV19, the J call TRBJ1-2; TRBD1 is a possible D gene (5 bases). Germline assignment: CDR1 LNHDA and CDR2 SQIVND (reference sequence). CDR3 size: 14 residues. The V gene lost 4 bases and the J gene lost 4 bases, with 13 bases spanning the gap. CDR3: CASSKPGTGYGYTF. The CDR3 DNA sequence: TGTGCCAGTAGTAAACCCGGGACGGGCTATGGCTACACCTTC.

This clonotype was seen repeatedly, ten times or more. This rearrangement joins TRBV28 to TRBJ1-5; D uncertain. The CDR3 sequence is 16 residues long. CDR1 is MDHEN, CDR2 SYDVKM, per germline. V gave up 3 bases and J gave up 2 bases, with 14 bases separating them. CDR3 in DNA: TGTGCCAGCAGTTTGCTAGCAATTGGGGGCAATCAGCCCCAGCATTTT. This translates into CASSLLAIGGNQPQHF.

The rearrangement uses TRBV20-1 and TRBJ1-2, with 7 bases that match TRBD1. CDR1 is DFQATT and CDR2 is SNEGSKA in the germline V gene (reference sequence). The CDR3 has 14 amino acids. Trimming at V came to 2 bases and at J to 2 bases, leaving 5 bases not matched to a gene. This chain's CDR3 is CSARRKTGNYGYTF. The CDR3 region has the DNA TGCAGTGCTAGACGAAAGACAGGGAACTATGGCTACACCTTC.